Following are 3 T cell receptor beta chains from one sample sequenced in a study of molecular identifiers for immune sequencing clone quantification. MiXCR, run by TCRdb on the PCR reads, gives a single entry per CDR3 protein. The repertoire holds about 100,000 distinct CDR3 sequences, under 40% seen once, with 4% to 4.5% in the top ten. Sequenced sample: naive CD8+ T cells from blood, with Jurkat cell RNA spiked in. The sample's subset: FACS-sorted CD8+CD4-CCR7+CD45RA+ naive T cells. Receptor source: a human donor in good health. Some libraries in this study had Jurkat cell RNA spiked in.

In its sample, this clonotype was seen a few times. The chain has TRBV27 and TRBJ2-1, with TRBD2 matching over 8 bases. CDR3 length: 15 amino acids. The V gene end was trimmed by 8 bases and the J gene end by 2 bases; junction bases not matched to a gene: 8. Germline V gives CDR1 MNHEY, CDR2 SMNVEV (reference sequence). Here the CDR3 reads CASGSGRRPYNEQFF. The DNA of the CDR3 is TGTGCCAGCGGGAGCGGGAGAAGACCCTACAATGAGCAGTTCTTC.

This sequence joins TRBV6-1 and TRBJ2-3, with 9 bases identical to TRBD1. CDR3 size: 13 residues. The germline V gene encodes CDR1 MNHNS and CDR2 SASEGT. Trimming removed 9 bases from V and 3 bases from J; junction bases left unmatched: 4. The CDR3 reads CASAGTGTDTQYF. For the CDR3, the DNA is TGTGCCAGTGCCGGGACAGGGACAGATACGCAGTATTTT.

This clonotype turned up a few times. This chain links TRBV6-2 or TRBV6-3 with TRBJ2-1; no firm D call. Germline V CDR1 and CDR2: MNHEY, SVGEGT. CDR3 size: 14 residues. V was pared by 7 bases and J by 0 bases, with 10 bases between. The CDR3 is CASTPRSSYNEQFF. The CDR3 DNA is TGTGCCAGCACCCCCCGGAGCTCCTACAATGAGCAGTTCTTC.